Presented here are 3 T cell receptor beta chains from one specimen sequenced in a study of blood T cell repertoires in COVID-19. The method was immunoSEQ multiplex PCR; TCRdb's version includes in-frame clones alone and lacks a portion of them. The profile covers approximately 21,000 clones, with 87% appearing a single time and about 8.6% taken by the ten largest. The source material was peripheral blood. These receptors were obtained from a human donor with active COVID-19. The donor label of this sample is uncertain.

The sample holds one count of this clone. CDR3 nucleotide sequence: TGTGCCACCAGCAGAGAGGGGCAACAGGGTCACAATGAGCAGTTCTTC. The encoded protein is CATSREGQQGHNEQFF. The rearrangement joins TRBV15 to TRBJ2-1; perhaps TRBD1 as D (6 bases). Germline CDR1 LNHNV, CDR2 YYDKDF (reference sequence). V lost 0 bases, J lost 5 bases, and 14 bases lay in between. The CDR3 totals 16 residues.

The J gene is TRBJ2-7, the V gene TRBV28; 9 bases line up with TRBD1. The CDR3 spans 14 residues. V lost 6 bases and J lost 2; bases outside the gene matches: 5. The germline CDR1 and CDR2 sequences are MDHEN and SYDVKM. CDR3 region: CASSQRQGAYEQYF. In DNA form, the CDR3 reads TGTGCCAGCAGCCAGCGACAGGGGGCCTACGAGCAGTACTTC.

The V gene is TRBV11-3, the J gene TRBJ2-7, with no clear D. V lost 5 bases and J lost 4, with 12 bases in between. The germline V gene has CDR1 SGHNT and CDR2 YENEEA. The CDR3 totals 13 residues. The CDR3 DNA sequence: TGTGCCAGCAGCCTCAGACTGATATACGAGCAGTACTTC. It is translated as CASSLRLIYEQYF.